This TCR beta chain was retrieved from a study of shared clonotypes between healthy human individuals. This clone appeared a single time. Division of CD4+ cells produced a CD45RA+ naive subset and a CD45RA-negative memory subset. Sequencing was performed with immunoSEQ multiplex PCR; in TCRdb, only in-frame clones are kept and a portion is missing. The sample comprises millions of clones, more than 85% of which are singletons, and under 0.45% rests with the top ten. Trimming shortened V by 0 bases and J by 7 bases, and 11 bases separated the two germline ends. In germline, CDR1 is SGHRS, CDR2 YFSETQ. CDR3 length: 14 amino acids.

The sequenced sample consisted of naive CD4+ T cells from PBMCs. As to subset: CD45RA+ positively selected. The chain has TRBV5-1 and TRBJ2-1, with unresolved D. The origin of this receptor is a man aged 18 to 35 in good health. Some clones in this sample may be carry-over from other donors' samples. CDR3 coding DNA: TGCGCCAGCAGCTTGGCCCAGGACGAGAATGAGCAGTTCTTC. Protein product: CASSLAQDENEQFF.